The present TCR beta chain was sequenced within a study of OX40 agonist ivuxolimab in advanced cancers. The wider study: Partial response was recorded in three patients: one hepatocellular carcinoma and two cutaneous melanoma cases. Study outcomes and limitations: Circulating CD4+ and CD8+ T cells showed clonal expansion by week 6 at 0.1 to 3.0 mg/kg.

Some clones are missing from TCRdb's copy, which holds only in-frame ones; the method was immunoSEQ multiplex PCR. Of approximately 30,000 clones in the sample, 82% were seen once. Trimming removed 3 bases at V and 8 bases at J, with 20 bases between. Germline-derived CDR1 and CDR2 are MGHRA and YSYEKL. The CDR3 length is 16 residues. On this clone itself: Its target is unknown.

Source: CD4+ or CD8+ T cells sorted from blood, taken in a trial of the OX40 agonist ivuxolimab. The source of this sequence is an adult with an advanced solid tumor such as melanoma, head and neck, liver or kidney cancer. The genes are TRBV4-1 and TRBJ1-3; D is uncertain. The chain's CDR3 is CASSQPSPNPEDTIYF. CDR3 coding DNA: TGCGCCAGCAGCCAGCCTAGTCCTAACCCGGAGGACACCATATATTTT.